This passage covers 22 T cell receptor beta chains from one sample sequenced in a study of OX40 agonist ivuxolimab in advanced cancers. The protocol was immunoSEQ multiplex PCR, while the TCRdb copy is restricted to in-frame clones and leaves out a portion. The sample has tens of thousands of clones, around 84% seen once. The input for sequencing was CD4+ or CD8+ T cells sorted from blood, taken in a trial of the OX40 agonist ivuxolimab. Receptor source: an adult with an advanced solid tumor such as melanoma, head and neck, liver or kidney cancer.

The chain recombines TRBV28 with TRBJ1-1, with D unresolved. The germline V and J ends were trimmed by 6 bases and 4 bases, with 12 bases remaining between them. The CDR3 loop spans 13 amino acids. Germline CDR1 reads MDHEN; CDR2 reads SYDVKM. Here the CDR3 reads CASSSSWVTEAFF. CDR3 in DNA: TGTGCCAGCAGCTCTAGTTGGGTCACTGAAGCTTTCTTT.

The chain links TRBV7-9 to TRBJ2-7; TRBD2 is a possible D gene (5 bases). Germline loops: CDR1 SEHNR, CDR2 FQNEAQ (reference sequence). Trimming took 5 bases from V and 2 from J, leaving 10 bases between them. CDR3 size: 13 residues. CDR3: CASSPLRAYEQYF. For the CDR3, the DNA is TGTGCCAGCAGCCCCCTGAGGGCCTACGAGCAGTACTTC.

This sequence joins TRBV5-4 and TRBJ2-7; 12 bases line up with TRBD2. CDR3 size: 14 residues. Germline V gene sequence: CDR1 SGHNT, CDR2 YYREEE (reference sequence). Unmatched junction bases numbered 6, after V lost 4 bases and J lost 7 bases. CDR3 bases: TGTGCCAGCAGCACGACTAGCGGGAGTCTTGAGCAGTACTTC. Protein sequence: CASSTTSGSLEQYF.

The chain is built from TRBV30 and TRBJ2-2, with TRBD1 matching over 7 bases. V lost 3 bases to trimming and J lost 8 bases; unmatched junction nucleotides: 9. CDR1 and CDR2 from the germline V gene are GTSNPN and SVGIG (reference sequence). The CDR3 totals 14 residues. The CDR3: CAWSDRVTTGELFF. Written as DNA, the CDR3 is TGTGCCTGGAGCGACAGGGTCACAACGGGGGAGCTGTTTTTT.

The chain is built from TRBV5-1 and TRBJ2-7; no clear D. The CDR3 has 13 amino acids. Between the trimmed V and J ends, which lost 0 bases and 2 bases, there was a span of 6 bases. The germline CDR1 and CDR2 sequences are SGHRS and YFSETQ. The CDR3 DNA sequence: TGCGCCAGCAGCTTGGTCACTCCCTACGAGCAGTACTTC. This encodes CASSLVTPYEQYF.

The V call is TRBV6-4, the J call TRBJ1-2; D not resolved. V was pared by 3 bases and J by 8 bases, with 10 bases between. The CDR3 sequence is 12 residues long. Looked up from germline, CDR1 is MRHNA and CDR2 is SNTAGT. The chain's CDR3 is CASSDGVRGYTF. The CDR3 region has the DNA TGTGCCAGCAGTGATGGGGTTCGGGGCTACACCTTC.

The chain is built from TRBV7-2 and TRBJ2-7, with D perhaps matching TRBD2 (5 bases). Germline CDR1 and CDR2: SGHTA and FQGNSA. CDR3 length equals 13 residues. Deletions cut 4 bases from V and 2 bases from J, with 9 bases between. The CDR3: CASSSTGTYEQYF. CDR3 DNA: TGTGCCAGCAGCTCAACGGGAACCTACGAGCAGTACTTC.

The chain couples TRBV7-9 to TRBJ2-7; TRBD1 matches at 8 bases. The CDR3 has 14 amino acids. V shed 2 bases and J 6 bases; nucleotides not matched to a gene: 6. CDR1 and CDR2 from the germline V gene are SEHNR and FQNEAQ (reference sequence). The CDR3 DNA sequence: TGTGCCAGCAGCTTAATACCCGGGACAGGCGAGCAGTACTTC. Translation: CASSLIPGTGEQYF.

Details on this clone: Other DNA sequences in the same sample also yield this CDR3. The gene calls are TRBV9 and TRBJ2-7; tentatively, D is TRBD1 (5 bases). The germline V and J ends were trimmed by 3 bases and 0 bases, with 10 bases remaining between them. Germline-derived CDR1 and CDR2 are SGDLS and YYNGEE. The CDR3 contains 14 residues. CDR3 sequence (DNA): TGTGCCAGCAGCGCGACAGAGTACTCCTACGAGCAGTACTTC. Protein: CASSATEYSYEQYF.

The genes are TRBV28 and TRBJ2-3; TRBD1 might be the D (5 bases). V was cut by 6 bases and J by 3 bases, with 13 bases left in between. Germline V gives CDR1 MDHEN, CDR2 SYDVKM. The CDR3 length is 14 residues. CDR3 protein: CASSPVGRTDTQYF. The CDR3 DNA is TGTGCCAGCAGCCCTGTGGGGCGAACAGATACGCAGTATTTT. The whole variable domain, remainder taken from reference TRBV28 and TRBJ2-3, is DVKVTQSSRYLVKRTGEKVFLECVQDMDHENMFWYRQDPGLGLRLIYFSYDVKMKEKGDIPEGYSVSREKKERFSLILESASTNQTSMYLCASSPVGRTDTQYFGPGTRLTVL.

The chain couples TRBV18 to TRBJ2-5, with D perhaps matching TRBD2 (5 bases). V was pared by 0 bases and J by 2 bases, with 16 bases between. This CDR3 is 17 amino acids long. Germline loops: CDR1 KGHSH, CDR2 LQKENI. In nucleotides, the CDR3 is TGTGCCAGCTCACCACCAGGGCGCCAACTAGGTCAAGAGACCCAGTACTTC. Amino acids: CASSPPGRQLGQETQYF.

On this clone itself: An end of the junction differs from the germline gene, which may be a read error. The chain joins TRBV6-6 to TRBJ2-2; D call uncertain. CDR3 size: 16 residues. Germline V gene sequence: CDR1 MNHNY, CDR2 SVGAGI (reference sequence). This CDR3 is CASSDSGRAETGELFF. The CDR3 DNA sequence: TGTGCCAGCAGTGACTCAGGTCGGGCAGAGACCGGGGAGCTGTTTTTT.

V gene TRBV28 combines with J gene TRBJ2-7; 8 positions match TRBD2. CDR1 and CDR2 from the germline V gene are MDHEN and SYDVKM. Trimming took 2 bases from V and 1 from J; bases not matched to a gene: 7. The CDR3 totals 16 residues. The CDR3 here is CASSLGAGVGSYEQYF. The CDR3 DNA reads as TGTGCCAGCAGTTTAGGAGCGGGAGTCGGGTCCTACGAGCAGTACTTC.

The chain recombines TRBV2 with TRBJ2-7, with 11 bases that match TRBD2. V shed 3 bases, J shed 6 bases, and the junction held 10 bases outside the gene matches. This CDR3 spans 16 amino acids. Germline assignment: CDR1 SNHLY and CDR2 FYNNEI. Written as DNA, the CDR3 is TGTGCCAGCAGTGATTGGCTGACTAGCGGGATGGGCGAGCAGTACTTC. It specifies CASSDWLTSGMGEQYF.

The chain uses TRBV12-2 and TRBJ2-7. TRBV12-2 is assigned pseudogene status. The CDR3 length is 12 residues. The CDR3 sequence: CASRLTLYEQYF. CDR3 nucleotides: TGTGCAAGTCGCTTGACCCTCTACGAGCAGTACTTC.

V gene TRBV19 combines with J gene TRBJ1-5; D not resolved. Germline V gene lookup returns CDR1 LNHDA and CDR2 SQIVND (reference sequence). The CDR3 spans 13 residues. V was cut by 6 bases and J by 0 bases, with 6 bases left in between. DNA of the CDR3: TGTGCCAGTAGGACATATAGCAATCAGCCCCAGCATTTT. Protein sequence: CASRTYSNQPQHF.

J is TRBJ2-1 and V is TRBV7-8; 13 bases are a match to TRBD2. This CDR3 comprises 15 residues. The germline gives CDR1 SGHVS, CDR2 FQNEAQ. The J segment lost 6 bases and the V segment lost 5 bases, leaving 4 bases of the junction unmatched. Here the CDR3 reads CASSRTSGSPNEQFF. DNA for the CDR3: TGTGCCAGCAGCAGGACTAGCGGGAGCCCCAATGAGCAGTTCTTC.

This rearrangement joins TRBV18 to TRBJ2-6; D is undetermined. V was pared by 0 bases and J by 0 bases, with 3 bases between. The CDR3 contains 15 residues. The V gene's germline CDR1 is KGHSH and CDR2 LQKENI. CDR3 region: CASSPPPSGANVLTF. CDR3 in DNA: TGTGCCAGCTCACCACCGCCCTCTGGGGCCAACGTCCTGACTTTC.

In this sample, this clone turned up a few times. The chain recombines TRBV30 with TRBJ2-1; TRBD1 might be the D (6 bases). The CDR3 runs to 15 residues. Trimming shortened V by 4 bases and J by 3 bases, and 16 bases separated the two germline ends. Per germline, CDR1 GTSNPN and CDR2 SVGIG (reference sequence). The DNA of the CDR3 is TGTGCCTGGAAAGGTGGACAGTCCCGCTACAATGAGCAGTTCTTC. Protein: CAWKGGQSRYNEQFF.

V and J are TRBV30 and TRBJ2-3; D unresolved. Germline CDR1 and CDR2: GTSNPN and SVGIG (reference sequence). V lost 0 bases and J lost 0, with 7 bases in between. This CDR3 has 14 residues. CDR3 sequence reads: CAWSVVSSTDTQYF. The CDR3 DNA sequence: TGTGCCTGGAGTGTAGTTAGCAGCACAGATACGCAGTATTTT.

In its sample, this clone was seen once. V is TRBV28 and J is TRBJ1-5; D is undetermined. Trimming took 4 bases from V and 5 from J, leaving 12 bases between them. The CDR3 totals 14 residues. Germline CDR1 is MDHEN and CDR2 is SYDVKM. The DNA for the CDR3 is TGTGCCAGCAGTTGGTTTAGCAGCGATCAGCCCCAGCATTTT. Translated, it gives CASSWFSSDQPQHF.

In DNA, the CDR3 is TGTGCCAGCAGTGAAGCGAGCGGAACTAATGAAAAACTGTTTTTT. Protein sequence: CASSEASGTNEKLFF. The rearrangement links TRBV6-1 to TRBJ1-4; D gene uncertain. The ends were cut back, 0 bases at V and 1 base at J, with 6 bases in the middle. Germline lookup yields CDR1 MNHNS and CDR2 SASEGT. The CDR3 length is 15 residues.